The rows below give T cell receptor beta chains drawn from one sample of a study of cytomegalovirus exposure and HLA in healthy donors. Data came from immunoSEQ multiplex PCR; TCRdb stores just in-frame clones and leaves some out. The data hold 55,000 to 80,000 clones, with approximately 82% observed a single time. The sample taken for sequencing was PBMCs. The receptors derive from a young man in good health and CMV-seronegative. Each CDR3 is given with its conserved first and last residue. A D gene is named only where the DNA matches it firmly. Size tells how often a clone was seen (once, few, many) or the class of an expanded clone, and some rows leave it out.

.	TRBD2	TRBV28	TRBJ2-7	CTSGRASSYEQYF	TGTACTAGCGGGAGGGCCTCCTCCTACGAGCAGTACTTC
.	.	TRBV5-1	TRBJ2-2	CASSLELVLNTGELFF	TGCGCCAGCAGCTTGGAGCTAGTATTGAACACCGGGGAGCTGTTTTTT
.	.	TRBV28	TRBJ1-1	CASSLRALGAESEAFF	TGTGCCAGCAGCCTAAGGGCTTTAGGGGCCGAAAGTGAAGCTTTCTTT
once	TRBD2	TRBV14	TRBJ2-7	CASSPQTLTSGGPLVYEQYF	TGTGCCAGCAGCCCTCAAACTTTGACTAGCGGGGGACCCCTCGTTTACGAGCAGTACTTC
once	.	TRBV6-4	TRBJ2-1	CASSEVAGNYNEQFF	TGTGCCAGCAGTGAAGTGGCAGGTAACTACAATGAGCAGTTCTTC
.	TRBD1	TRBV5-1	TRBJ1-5	CASSLEGAGPQHF	TGCGCCAGCAGCTTGGAGGGGGCGGGTCCCCAGCATTTT
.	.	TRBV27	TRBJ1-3	CASKLSPSVGNTIYF	TGTGCCAGCAAGTTAAGTCCGAGTGTGGGAAACACCATATATTTT
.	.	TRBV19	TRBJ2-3	CASRLLGGDTQYF	TGTGCCAGTAGGCTACTAGGCGGAGATACGCAGTATTTT
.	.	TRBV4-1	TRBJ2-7	CASSQASEGSKQYF	TGCGCCAGCAGCCAAGCTTCCGAGGGATCAAAGCAGTACTTC
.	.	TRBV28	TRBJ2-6	CASRTQGSAGANVLTF	TGTGCCAGCAGGACCCAGGGTTCCGCTGGGGCCAACGTCCTGACTTTC
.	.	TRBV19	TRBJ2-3	CASSPPPEVTQYF	TGTGCCAGTAGTCCCCCCCCTGAGGTTACGCAGTATTTT
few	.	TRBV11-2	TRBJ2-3	CASSLAGLDTDTQYF	TGTGCCAGCAGCTTAGCAGGACTTGACACAGATACGCAGTATTTT
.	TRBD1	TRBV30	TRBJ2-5	CAWSAGQGTWETQYF	TGTGCCTGGAGTGCGGGACAGGGAACGTGGGAGACCCAGTACTTC
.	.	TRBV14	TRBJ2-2	CASSLKTVTGELFF	TGTGCCAGCAGTCTTAAGACAGTAACCGGGGAGCTGTTTTTT
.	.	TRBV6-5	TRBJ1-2	CASTVTGTAEDYTF	TGTGCCAGCACAGTTACAGGGACCGCTGAGGACTACACCTTC